This passage covers 31 T cell receptor beta chains from one sample sequenced in a study of blood T cell repertoires in COVID-19. Clones were read by immunoSEQ multiplex PCR, and TCRdb kept only the in-frame ones, dropping some. This table has about 200,000 clones, 84% appearing once. Material for sequencing was peripheral blood. These receptors came from a human donor in a cohort sampled during active COVID-19.

This clone has only a few counts. The CDR3 here is CASSHETSGTPSYEQYF. In DNA, the CDR3 is TGTGCCAGCAGCCACGAGACCTCCGGGACACCTTCCTACGAGCAGTACTTC. V usage is TRBV3-1 (or the pseudogene TRBV3-2) and J usage is TRBJ2-7, with D tentatively TRBD1 (6 bases). CDR1 LGHDT and CDR2 YNNKEL come from the germline V gene (reference sequence). CDR3 length: 17 amino acids. Deletions cut 3 bases from V and 1 base from J, with 19 bases between.

The CDR3 protein is CAISDAASGAYNEQFF. The CDR3 nucleotides are TGTGCCATCAGTGACGCGGCTAGCGGAGCTTACAATGAGCAGTTCTTC. The chain has TRBV10-3 and TRBJ2-1, with TRBD2 matching over 7 bases. CDR3 length: 16 residues. V trimming: 3 bases; J trimming: 4 bases; junction bases outside the gene matches: 9. Germline-derived CDR1 and CDR2 are ENHRY and SYGVKD.

This clone was observed a single time. This sequence joins TRBV12-3 or TRBV12-4 and TRBJ2-3; D unclear. CDR3 length: 13 residues. The V end lost 5 bases, the J end lost 6 bases, and 12 bases lay between the germline ends. CDR3 in DNA: TGTGCCAGCAGTGTCTTATTCCGGGATACGCAGTATTTT. Translated: CASSVLFRDTQYF.

This clone appeared many times. The chain has TRBV1 and TRBJ1-1; whether TRBD1, the table's D call, matches the DNA was not checked. TRBV1 constitutes a pseudogene. The CDR3 consists of 17 residues. CDR3 nucleotides: TGCACCAGCAGCCCCCTCCGGGACAGGGAAGCGGGCACTGAAGCTTTCTTT. Protein: CTSSPLRDREAGTEAFF.

The chain couples TRBV4-1 to TRBJ2-7, with D possibly matching TRBD2 (5 bases). The CDR3 totals 16 residues. The V and J ends lost 4 bases and 4 bases respectively, with 20 bases between them. Germline V lookup: CDR1 MGHRA, CDR2 YSYEKL. In DNA form, the CDR3 reads TGCGCCAGCAGCCGGGCCGGGCTAGCTGCGGCTTACGAGCAGTACTTC. It codes for CASSRAGLAAAYEQYF.

V usage is TRBV4-2 and J usage is TRBJ2-2; D gene uncertain. This CDR3 has 13 amino acids. Looked up from germline, CDR1 is LGHNA and CDR2 is YNFKEQ. V lost 4 bases to trimming and J lost 7 bases, with 10 bases between them. The CDR3 here is CASSPERYGELFF. In DNA form, the CDR3 reads TGTGCCAGCAGCCCCGAGAGATACGGGGAGCTGTTTTTT.

This clone was observed a few times. This sequence joins TRBV4-2 and TRBJ2-1, with TRBD2 identical over 7 bases. Unmatched junction bases numbered 12, after V lost 5 bases and J lost 2 bases. CDR3 length: 17 residues. Germline CDR1 is LGHNA and CDR2 is YNFKEQ. Here the CDR3 reads CASSMRTSDYPYNEQFF. DNA of the CDR3: TGTGCCAGCAGCATGCGGACTAGTGATTACCCCTACAATGAGCAGTTCTTC.

Here the CDR3 DNA reads TGTGCCAGCAGCTTGGATCTAGCGGGAGGGCGGGACACCGGGGAGCTGTTTTTT. Translated: CASSLDLAGGRDTGELFF. This chain joins TRBV5-4 and TRBJ2-2; the match to TRBD2 covers 12 bases. Germline V gene data show CDR1 as SGHNT and CDR2 as YYREEE (reference sequence). The CDR3 is made up of 18 amino acids. Trimming took 0 bases from V and 3 from J; bases not matched to a gene: 6.

The rearrangement links TRBV3-1 (or the pseudogene TRBV3-2) to TRBJ1-2; 10 nucleotides align to TRBD1. Germline CDR1 and CDR2: LGHDT and YNNKEL (reference sequence). This CDR3 region has 14 residues. V was clipped by 8 bases and J by 2 bases; unmatched bases: 5. The CDR3, as DNA: TGTGCCAGCGGGAGGACAGGGGGGAACTATGGCTACACCTTC. This sequence encodes CASGRTGGNYGYTF.

This chain links TRBV28 with TRBJ1-4; D ambiguous. CDR3 length equals 15 residues. CDR1 and CDR2 from the germline V gene are MDHEN and SYDVKM. Trimming left V 1 base short and J 6 bases short, with 12 bases between. The CDR3 region has the DNA TGTGCCAGCAGTTTATTTGCGGGAGGATATGAAAAACTGTTTTTT. Residues: CASSLFAGGYEKLFF.

V is TRBV7-9 and J is TRBJ2-1; tentatively, D is TRBD2 (5 bases). Trimming stripped 5 bases from V and 5 bases from J, with 13 bases between. The CDR3 is made up of 14 amino acids. Germline assignment: CDR1 SEHNR and CDR2 FQNEAQ (reference sequence). As DNA, the CDR3 is TGTGCCAGCAGCCCAAGAGGGCCAGACAATGAGCAGTTCTTC. Translated, it gives CASSPRGPDNEQFF.

The genes are TRBV10-2 and TRBJ2-3; D ambiguous. The germline V gene encodes CDR1 WSHSY and CDR2 SAAADI. The CDR3 is 12 amino acids. Trimming shortened V by 4 bases and J by 2 bases, and 4 bases separated the two germline ends. The CDR3 loop is CASSGLTDTQYF. The CDR3 nucleotides are TGCGCCAGCAGTGGGCTCACAGATACGCAGTATTTT.

The rearrangement links TRBV11-2 to TRBJ2-1; D ambiguous. The CDR3 is made up of 14 amino acids. Looked up from germline, CDR1 is SGHAT and CDR2 is FQNNGV. The V gene lost 2 bases and the J gene lost 7 bases, with 12 bases spanning the gap. CDR3 sequence (DNA): TGTGCCAGCAGCTTAAACAATTTGAGGAATGAGCAGTTCTTC. Translated: CASSLNNLRNEQFF.

The sample holds one count of this clone. The V and J genes are TRBV5-4 and TRBJ2-7; D perhaps matches TRBD2 (5 bases). V was pared by 3 bases and J by 4 bases, with 11 bases between. The CDR3 is 13 residues long. The V gene's germline CDR1 is SGHNT and CDR2 YYREEE (reference sequence). DNA of the CDR3: TGTGCCAGCAGCTGGGGAGACGGATACGAGCAGTACTTC. Translation gives CASSWGDGYEQYF.

The chain joins TRBV11-3 to TRBJ2-2; maybe TRBD1 (5 bases). Germline V gene sequence: CDR1 SGHNT, CDR2 YENEEA. V was shortened by 5 bases and J by 1 base, with 8 bases between the two germline ends. The CDR3 spans 14 residues. The CDR3 reads CASSRQGNTGELFF. The CDR3 nucleotides are TGTGCCAGCAGCCGCCAGGGGAACACCGGGGAGCTGTTTTTT.

With regard to this clone: This same CDR3 is encoded by further DNA sequences in the sample. V and J are TRBV15 and TRBJ2-7; D is undetermined. The CDR3 consists of 14 residues. The germline gives CDR1 LNHNV, CDR2 YYDKDF (reference sequence). Deletions cut 0 bases from V and 0 bases from J, with 6 bases between. The CDR3 loop reads CATSRDLASYEQYF. CDR3 nucleotides: TGTGCCACCAGCAGAGATCTGGCCTCCTACGAGCAGTACTTC.

This clone was seen many times. This sequence joins TRBV4-2 and TRBJ2-3; D gene uncertain. V lost 5 bases to trimming and J lost 6 bases, with 9 bases between them. This CDR3 has 12 amino acids. CDR1 is LGHNA and CDR2 is YNFKEQ in the germline V gene. The CDR3 DNA follows: TGTGCCAGCAGCGATCCCAGGGATACGCAGTATTTT. Its translation: CASSDPRDTQYF.

The chain links TRBV19 to TRBJ2-1; 10 bases are shared with TRBD1. Trimming cost V 4 bases and J 6 bases; bases outside gene matches: 6. Germline values: CDR1 LNHDA, CDR2 SQIVND (reference sequence). The CDR3 length is 15 residues. The CDR3 here is CASSTWTGGANEQFF. The CDR3 region has the DNA TGTGCCAGTAGTACTTGGACAGGGGGGGCCAATGAGCAGTTCTTC.

The V gene is TRBV18, the J gene TRBJ1-2; the D is unclear. The V gene's germline CDR1 is KGHSH and CDR2 LQKENI. V was clipped by 4 bases and J by 9 bases, with 27 bases between them. The CDR3 has 17 residues. CDR3 in DNA: TGTGCCAGCTCACAGAACGCGCCGGGTCCCCAACTTATCAGCTACACCTTC. Translating gives CASSQNAPGPQLISYTF.

The rearrangement uses TRBV30 and TRBJ2-2; D remains unclear. Trimming stripped 0 bases from V and 2 bases from J, with 10 bases between. The CDR3 is 15 residues long. The V gene's germline CDR1 is GTSNPN and CDR2 SVGIG (reference sequence). CDR3 sequence reads: CAWSVLYSNTGELFF. The CDR3 DNA follows: TGTGCCTGGAGTGTACTATATTCTAACACCGGGGAGCTGTTTTTT.

Only a few counts were recorded for this clone. This sequence joins TRBV28 and TRBJ1-1; 9 bases fit TRBD1. Germline trimming cut 7 bases from V and 6 bases from J; bases unmatched to any gene: 12. The CDR3 extends over 15 amino acids. Germline V gene lookup returns CDR1 MDHEN and CDR2 SYDVKM. The CDR3 reads CASNPFGQGKPEAFF. Here the CDR3 DNA reads TGTGCCAGCAATCCATTCGGACAGGGGAAGCCTGAAGCTTTCTTT. Based on the CDR3 plus reference TRBV28 and TRBJ1-1, the full variable domain is DVKVTQSSRYLVKRTGEKVFLECVQDMDHENMFWYRQDPGLGLRLIYFSYDVKMKEKGDIPEGYSVSREKKERFSLILESASTNQTSMYLCASNPFGQGKPEAFFGQGTRLTVV.

The chain is built from TRBV10-2 and TRBJ2-7, with 7 nucleotides matching TRBD2. The CDR3 extends over 14 amino acids. Looked up from germline, CDR1 is WSHSY and CDR2 is SAAADI. J lost 4 bases, V lost 5 bases, and 8 bases had no gene match. The DNA of the CDR3 is TGCGCCAGCAGTAGGGCGGGAGAGTGGTACGAGCAGTACTTC. It is translated as CASSRAGEWYEQYF.

The chain carries TRBV10-2 and TRBJ1-1; TRBD1 is a possible D gene (5 bases). The CDR3 runs to 13 residues. V was trimmed by 8 bases and J by 6 bases, leaving 16 bases between them. Germline V gene data show CDR1 as WSHSY and CDR2 as SAAADI. DNA of the CDR3: TGCGCCAGCGGGGCGACAGAAACAGCTGAAGCTTTCTTT. It codes for CASGATETAEAFF.

V gene TRBV19 combines with J gene TRBJ1-1; possibly TRBD1 for D (5 bases). The germline V gene has CDR1 LNHDA and CDR2 SQIVND (reference sequence). Trimming shortened V by 3 bases and J by 1 base, and 9 bases separated the two germline ends. The CDR3 is made up of 14 amino acids. DNA of the CDR3: TGTGCCAGTAGTATGGGTCAGGGGAACACTGAAGCTTTCTTT. Translation gives CASSMGQGNTEAFF. The whole variable domain, filled in from reference TRBV19 and TRBJ1-1, reads DGGITQSPKYLFRKEGQNVTLSCEQNLNHDAMYWYRQDPGQGLRLIYYSQIVNDFQKGDIAEGYSVSREKKESFPLTVTSAQKNPTAFYLCASSMGQGNTEAFFGQGTRLTVV.

The chain has TRBV7-9 and TRBJ2-4; the match to TRBD2 covers 11 bases. After removal of 4 bases from V and 0 bases from J, the junction contained 11 bases not matched to a gene. Looked up from germline, CDR1 is SEHNR and CDR2 is FQNEAQ (reference sequence). The CDR3 is made up of 19 amino acids. CDR3 nucleotides: TGTGCCAGCAGCTGGACCGGGACTAGCGGTCCTTTAGCCAAAAACATTCAGTACTTC. Protein sequence: CASSWTGTSGPLAKNIQYF.

This chain links TRBV29-1 with TRBJ2-3, with TRBD2 identical over 9 bases. Germline CDR1 and CDR2: SQVTM and ANQGSEA. After removal of 8 bases from V and 2 bases from J, the junction contained 8 bases not matched to a gene. CDR3 size: 14 residues. As DNA, the CDR3 is TGCAGCCTTAGTAGCGGGAGACCCACAGATACGCAGTATTTT. Translating gives CSLSSGRPTDTQYF.

A single count supports this clone. This chain connects TRBV18 to TRBJ2-1; TRBD2 matches at 12 bases. The CDR3 is made up of 15 amino acids. CDR1 is KGHSH, CDR2 LQKENI, per germline. Losses at the gene ends were 5 bases for V and 5 bases for J; bases not matched to a gene: 4. CDR3 in DNA: TGTGCCAGCTCAGCGGGACTAGCGGGTGACAATGAGCAGTTCTTC. Encoded protein: CASSAGLAGDNEQFF.

The CDR3 DNA reads as TGTGCCAGCAGCGGGACAGGGGACGAGACCCAGTACTTC. Translating it yields CASSGTGDETQYF. The chain uses TRBV7-8 and TRBJ2-5, with 10 bases aligning to TRBD1. The length of the CDR3 is 13 residues. V dropped 5 bases and J dropped 5; count of bases not matched to a gene: 2. Germline V lookup: CDR1 SGHVS, CDR2 FQNEAQ.

The CDR3 loop reads CASSFGSRVSDEQYF. The CDR3 nucleotides read TGCGCCAGCAGCTTCGGTAGCCGGGTATCCGACGAGCAGTACTTC. The chain combines TRBV5-1 with TRBJ2-7, with unresolved D. From germline, CDR1 is SGHRS and CDR2 YFSETQ. V was shortened by 2 bases and J by 5 bases, with 17 bases between the two germline ends. This CDR3 has 15 amino acids.

This chain joins TRBV5-1 and TRBJ2-3, with D tentatively TRBD1 (5 bases). The germline V gene encodes CDR1 SGHRS and CDR2 YFSETQ. The CDR3 runs 14 residues. Trimming took 3 bases from V and 4 from J, leaving 12 bases between them. Written as DNA, the CDR3 is TGCGCCAGCAGCTCTCAGGGTCCCCCAGATACGCAGTATTTT. Translation gives CASSSQGPPDTQYF.

In this sample, this clone turned up once. The chain is built from TRBV2 and TRBJ1-5, with D possibly matching TRBD1 (5 bases). The germline CDR1 and CDR2 sequences are SNHLY and FYNNEI. Trimming shortened V by 1 base and J by 2 bases, and 12 bases separated the two germline ends. The CDR3 totals 16 residues. For the CDR3, the DNA is TGTGCCAGCAGTGAAGGATCCAGGGATGGCAATCAGCCCCAGCATTTT. It translates to CASSEGSRDGNQPQHF.